This T cell receptor beta chain derives from a study of blood T cells in healthy people across ages. Study-level points and caveats: As age increased, TCR beta diversity per million T cells fell in a roughly linear fashion.

As for this clonotype: What it binds is unknown.

CDR1 is MGHRA and CDR2 is YSYEKL in the germline V gene. The CDR3 length is 13 residues. The V end was cut by 0 bases, the J end by 4 bases, with 7 bases between. There were healthy Caucasian individuals from Russia, aged about 6 to 95, serving as donors. The study isolated at least 6.5 million PBMCs from each sample. Using a J-beta primer mix together with a sample-barcoded 5' primer, a second PCR was run for about 6 to 11 cycles. Each cDNA molecule carried a tag from a template-switch adaptor that contained 12 random nucleotides. Using its own MiXCR run on the 5' RACE reads, TCRdb lists one record per CDR3 protein. The table records about a million distinct CDR3 sequences, around 54% of them present only once.

Sequenced material: blood. The TCR originated in an older woman in good health. J is TRBJ2-7 and V is TRBV4-1; either TRBD1 or TRBD2 may fit D (5 bases each). CDR3 nucleotides: TGCGCCAGCAGCCAAGATTGGGGGTACGAGCAGTACTTC. Translated, it gives CASSQDWGYEQYF.